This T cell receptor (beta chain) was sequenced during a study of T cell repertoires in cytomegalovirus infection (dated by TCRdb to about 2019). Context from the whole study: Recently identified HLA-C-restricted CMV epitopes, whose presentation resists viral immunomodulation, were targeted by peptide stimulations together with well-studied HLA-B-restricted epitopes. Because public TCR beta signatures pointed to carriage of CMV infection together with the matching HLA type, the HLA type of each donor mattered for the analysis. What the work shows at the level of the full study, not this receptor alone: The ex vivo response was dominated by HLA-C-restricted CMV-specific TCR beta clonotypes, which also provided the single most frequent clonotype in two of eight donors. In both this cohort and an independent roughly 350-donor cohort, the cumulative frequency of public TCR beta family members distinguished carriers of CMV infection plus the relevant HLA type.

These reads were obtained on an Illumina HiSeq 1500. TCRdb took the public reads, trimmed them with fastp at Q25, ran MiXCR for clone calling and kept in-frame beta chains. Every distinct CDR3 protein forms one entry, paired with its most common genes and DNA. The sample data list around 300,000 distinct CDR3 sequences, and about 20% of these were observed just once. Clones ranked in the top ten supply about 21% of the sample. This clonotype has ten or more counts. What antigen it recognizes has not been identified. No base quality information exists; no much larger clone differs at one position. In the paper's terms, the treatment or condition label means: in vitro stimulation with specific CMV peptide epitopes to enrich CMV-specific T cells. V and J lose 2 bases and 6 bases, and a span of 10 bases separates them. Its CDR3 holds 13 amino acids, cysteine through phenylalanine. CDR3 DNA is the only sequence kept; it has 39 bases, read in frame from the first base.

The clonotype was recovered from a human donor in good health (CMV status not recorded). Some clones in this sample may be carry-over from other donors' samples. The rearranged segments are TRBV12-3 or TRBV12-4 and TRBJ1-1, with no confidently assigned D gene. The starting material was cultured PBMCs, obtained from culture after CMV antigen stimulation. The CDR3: CASSLKGGAEAFF. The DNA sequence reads TGTGCCAGCAGTTTAAAAGGAGGAGCTGAAGCTTTCTTT.